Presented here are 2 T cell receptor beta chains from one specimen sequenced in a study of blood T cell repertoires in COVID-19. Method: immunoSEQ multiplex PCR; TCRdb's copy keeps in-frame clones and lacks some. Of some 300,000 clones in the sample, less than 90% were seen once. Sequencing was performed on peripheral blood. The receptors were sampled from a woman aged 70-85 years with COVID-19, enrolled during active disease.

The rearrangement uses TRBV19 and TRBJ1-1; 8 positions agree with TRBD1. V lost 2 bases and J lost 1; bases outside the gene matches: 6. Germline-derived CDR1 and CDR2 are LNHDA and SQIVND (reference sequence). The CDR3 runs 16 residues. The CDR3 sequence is CASSIRGQVQNTEAFF. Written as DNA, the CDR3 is TGTGCCAGTAGTATAAGGGGACAGGTCCAGAACACTGAAGCTTTCTTT.

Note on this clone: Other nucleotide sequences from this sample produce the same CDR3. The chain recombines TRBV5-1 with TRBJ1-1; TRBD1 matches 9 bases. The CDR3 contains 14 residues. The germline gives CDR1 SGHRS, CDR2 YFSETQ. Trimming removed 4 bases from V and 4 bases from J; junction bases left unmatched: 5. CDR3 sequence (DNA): TGCGCCAGCAGCCCCCTGACAGGGGGCACTGAAGCTTTCTTT. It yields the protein CASSPLTGGTEAFF. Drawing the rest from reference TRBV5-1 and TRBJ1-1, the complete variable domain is KAGVTQTPRYLIKTRGQQVTLSCSPISGHRSVSWYQQTPGQGLQFLFEYFSETQRNKGNFPGRFSGRQFSNSRSEMNVSTLELGDSALYLCASSPLTGGTEAFFGQGTRLTVV.